These 25 T cell receptor beta chains came from one sample sequenced in a study of shared clonotypes between healthy human individuals. Only in-frame clones appear in the TCRdb table, and some are missing; sequencing was by immunoSEQ multiplex PCR. The data contain roughly 2.4 million clones, approximately 95% of them singletons. Sequencing was performed on naive CD4+ T cells sorted from blood. As for subset: CD45RA+ positively selected. The receptors shown here come from a man aged 18-30 years in good health.

This clone was counted once. This sequence joins TRBV10-2 and TRBJ2-1; possibly TRBD2 for D (6 bases). Germline V lookup: CDR1 WSHSY, CDR2 SAAADI. V lost 2 bases to trimming and J lost 1 base, with 6 bases between them. This CDR3 comprises 14 residues. CDR3 sequence reads: CASSEAGSYNEQFF. CDR3 bases: TGCGCCAGCAGTGAGGCGGGATCCTACAATGAGCAGTTCTTC.

The rearrangement links TRBV11-3 to TRBJ2-2; TRBD1 matches at 9 bases. Unmatched junction bases numbered 5, after V lost 5 bases and J lost 4 bases. The CDR3 length is 15 residues. Germline CDR1 SGHNT, CDR2 YENEEA. The CDR3 DNA reads TGTGCCAGCAGCCCGGGACAGGGTAGCACCGGGGAGCTGTTTTTT. Amino acid sequence: CASSPGQGSTGELFF. The full variable domain, rest sourced from reference TRBV11-3 and TRBJ2-2, is EAGVVQSPRYKIIEKKQPVAFWCNPISGHNTLYWYLQNLGQGPELLIRYENEEAVDDSQLPKDRFSAERLKGVDSTLKIQPAELGDSAVYLCASSPGQGSTGELFFGEGSRLTVL.

The CDR3 DNA reads TGTGCCTGGAGTACCCGTAACTCTGGAAACACCATATATTTT. Translating gives CAWSTRNSGNTIYF. This sequence joins TRBV30 and TRBJ1-3; D not certain. The length of the CDR3 is 14 residues. V lost 2 bases and J 0 bases, leaving 8 bases between the germline ends. Germline lookup yields CDR1 GTSNPN and CDR2 SVGIG (reference sequence).

The gene calls are TRBV18 and TRBJ1-5, with 7 bases identical to TRBD1. J gave up 3 bases and V 1 base, and 12 bases lay outside the gene matches. The CDR3 consists of 18 residues. Per the germline V gene, CDR1 is KGHSH and CDR2 is LQKENI. The CDR3 nucleotides are TGTGCCAGCTCACCACTTCCCCCGGGACAGTTTCCCAATCAGCCCCAGCATTTT. Amino acids: CASSPLPPGQFPNQPQHF.

As to this clone: Distinct nucleotide sequences in the sample also encode this CDR3. This chain uses TRBV5-6 with TRBJ1-4, with D unclear. Germline V gives CDR1 SGHDT, CDR2 YYEEEE. The CDR3 loop spans 14 amino acids. Trimming removed 0 bases from V and 8 bases from J, with 11 bases in between. The CDR3 is CASSLGGLGEKLFF. The CDR3 DNA sequence: TGTGCCAGCAGCTTGGGAGGGCTCGGGGAAAAACTGTTTTTT. The whole variable domain, remainder taken from reference TRBV5-6 and TRBJ1-4, is DAGVTQSPTHLIKTRGQQVTLRCSPKSGHDTVSWYQQALGQGPQFIFQYYEEEERQRGNFPDRFSGHQFPNYSSELNVNALLLGDSALYLCASSLGGLGEKLFFGSGTQLSVL.

The V and J genes are TRBV9 and TRBJ1-3; TRBD1 matches 10 bases. The CDR3 has 15 amino acids. Germline V gives CDR1 SGDLS, CDR2 YYNGEE. V was clipped by 4 bases and J by 2 bases; unmatched bases: 3. The CDR3 region is CASSPGTGAGNTIYF. DNA of the CDR3: TGTGCCAGCAGCCCCGGGACAGGGGCTGGAAACACCATATATTTT.

This chain joins TRBV6-6 and TRBJ2-7; the D gene is possibly TRBD2 (5 bases). V gave up 10 bases and J gave up 3 bases, with 19 bases separating them. The germline V gene has CDR1 MNHNY and CDR2 SVGAGI (reference sequence). CDR3 size: 14 residues. The CDR3 loop reads CATSDYPTDYEQYF. The CDR3, as DNA: TGTGCCACCTCCGACTACCCCACTGACTACGAGCAGTACTTC.

On this clone: The sample holds other DNA sequences that translate to the same CDR3. For the CDR3, the DNA is TGCGCCAGCAGCCAAGATCGGGGCTACGAGCAGTACTTC. It yields the protein CASSQDRGYEQYF. The chain couples TRBV4-3 to TRBJ2-7, with D possibly matching TRBD2 (5 bases). The CDR3 has 13 residues. Germline V CDR1 and CDR2: LGHNA, YSLEER. The V and J ends lost 0 bases and 3 bases respectively, with 6 bases between them.

V usage is TRBV18 and J usage is TRBJ2-7; 13 bases are a match to TRBD2. V gave up 4 bases and J gave up 3 bases; unmatched junction bases: 3. The CDR3 is 15 residues long. CDR1 is KGHSH and CDR2 is LQKENI in the germline V gene. The CDR3 nucleotides are TGTGCCAGCTCACTTGGGACTAGCGGGATCTACGAGCAGTACTTC. The encoded protein is CASSLGTSGIYEQYF.

Points on this clone: The junction does not match germline at one end; this may be a read error. The chain couples TRBV2 to TRBJ1-2; 7 bases agree with TRBD1. The CDR3 spans 11 residues. The germline V gene has CDR1 SNHLY and CDR2 FYNNEI. In DNA form, the CDR3 reads TGTGCCAGCGGTGACAGGGTTGGCTACACCTTC. As protein: CASGDRVGYTF.

Only one count was recorded for this clone. Additional DNA sequences in this sample encode the identical CDR3. As DNA, the CDR3 is TGTGCCAGCAGGCGCACAGGGCCCCCTAATGAAAAACTGTTTTTT. Encoded protein: CASRRTGPPNEKLFF. The V and J genes are TRBV2 and TRBJ1-4; D is perhaps TRBD1 (6 bases). Germline loops: CDR1 SNHLY, CDR2 FYNNEI. Trimming left V 6 bases short and J 3 bases short, with 14 bases between. This CDR3 comprises 15 residues. Looking up the rest from reference TRBV2 and TRBJ1-4 gives the full variable domain: EPEVTQTPSHQVTQMGQEVILRCVPISNHLYFYWYRQILGQKVEFLVSFYNNEISEKSEIFDDQFSVERPDGSNFTLKIRSTKLEDSAMYFCASRRTGPPNEKLFFGSGTQLSVL.

The gene calls are TRBV19 and TRBJ2-3; 7 nucleotides align to TRBD1. CDR3 length: 15 amino acids. The trim removed 4 bases at V and 2 bases at J, leaving 6 bases unmatched. Germline CDR1 LNHDA, CDR2 SQIVND (reference sequence). The CDR3 protein is CASSKRQGSTDTQYF. The CDR3, as DNA: TGTGCCAGTAGTAAGCGACAGGGATCCACAGATACGCAGTATTTT.

The J gene is TRBJ2-7, the V gene TRBV2; 8 bases match TRBD1. The length of the CDR3 is 11 residues. Trimming took 6 bases from V and 5 from J; bases not matched to a gene: 0. Germline lookup yields CDR1 SNHLY and CDR2 FYNNEI. The CDR3 DNA sequence: TGTGCCAGCAGGGACAGGGACGAGCAGTACTTC. Translation: CASRDRDEQYF.

This rearrangement joins TRBV5-1 to TRBJ1-3; a weak D match, TRBD1 (5 bases). Germline values: CDR1 SGHRS, CDR2 YFSETQ. The CDR3 loop spans 16 amino acids. The V gene lost 3 bases and the J gene lost 0 bases, with 13 bases spanning the gap. The DNA for the CDR3 is TGCGCCAGCAGCTCCAGGACACTTGTCTCTGGAAACACCATATATTTT. Translating it yields CASSSRTLVSGNTIYF.

As DNA, the CDR3 is TGTGCCAGTTATCCGGGACACATAACCACTGAAGCTTTCTTT. This codes for CASYPGHITTEAFF. J is TRBJ1-1 and V is TRBV6-1, with D perhaps TRBD1 (6 bases). CDR3 size: 14 residues. In germline, CDR1 is MNHNS, CDR2 SASEGT. V gave up 9 bases and J gave up 4 bases, with 18 bases separating them.

This chain connects TRBV28 to TRBJ1-2, with 8 bases aligning to TRBD1. CDR3 size: 14 residues. J gave up 3 bases and V 7 bases, and 7 bases lay outside the gene matches. The germline gives CDR1 MDHEN, CDR2 SYDVKM. CDR3: CASNTRGRHYGYTF. The DNA for the CDR3 is TGTGCCAGCAATACCAGGGGGCGCCACTATGGCTACACCTTC.

The chain uses TRBV6-1 and TRBJ1-2; 7 positions match TRBD1. After removal of 6 bases from V and 2 bases from J, the junction contained 6 bases not matched to a gene. There are 14 residues in the CDR3. Germline CDR1 is MNHNS and CDR2 is SASEGT. The CDR3 is CASRPQGVNYGYTF. CDR3 DNA: TGTGCCAGCAGGCCTCAGGGGGTGAACTATGGCTACACCTTC.

The chain employs TRBV18 and TRBJ2-2, with 7 positions matching TRBD2. The CDR3 consists of 15 residues. CDR1 and CDR2 (germline): KGHSH, LQKENI. The V gene end was trimmed by 3 bases and the J gene end by 7 bases; junction bases not matched to a gene: 8. CDR3 nucleotides: TGTGCCAGCTCACCTCCGGGAGGAAAGGGCGGGGAGCTGTTTTTT. This codes for CASSPPGGKGGELFF. The complete variable domain, with remaining parts taken from reference TRBV18 and TRBJ2-2, reads NAGVMQNPRHLVRRRGQEARLRCSPMKGHSHVYWYRQLPEEGLKFMVYLQKENIIDESGMPKERFSAEFPKEGPSILRIQQVVRGDSAAYFCASSPPGGKGGELFFGEGSRLTVL.

The gene calls are TRBV7-6 and TRBJ2-7; either TRBD1 or TRBD2 may fit D (7 bases each). CDR1 is SGHVS and CDR2 is FNYEAQ in the germline V gene. This CDR3 is built from 16 residues. Deletions cut 5 bases from V and 2 bases from J, with 19 bases between. The chain's CDR3 is CASSRVGGDRAYEQYF. In DNA form, the CDR3 reads TGTGCCAGCAGCCGAGTGGGGGGGGACAGAGCCTACGAGCAGTACTTC.

The CDR3 region is CASSPQGQINIQYF. The CDR3 nucleotides read TGCGCCAGCAGCCCACAGGGACAGATAAACATTCAGTACTTC. The chain employs TRBV5-1 and TRBJ2-4; TRBD1 agrees at 7 bases. Per germline, CDR1 SGHRS and CDR2 YFSETQ. The trim removed 4 bases at V and 6 bases at J, leaving 7 bases unmatched. This CDR3 spans 14 amino acids.

V is TRBV7-9 and J is TRBJ2-2; 7 bases match TRBD1. Germline CDR1 reads SEHNR; CDR2 reads FQNEAQ (reference sequence). The J segment lost 1 base and the V segment lost 5 bases, leaving 7 bases of the junction unmatched. The CDR3 sequence is 16 residues long. The CDR3 here is CASSQRTGMNTGELFF. Written as DNA, the CDR3 is TGTGCCAGCAGCCAGCGGACAGGAATGAACACCGGGGAGCTGTTTTTT.

For this clone: The sample contains more than one DNA sequence encoding this CDR3. The genes are TRBV7-9 and TRBJ1-5; D remains ambiguous. The CDR3 has 12 residues. Germline V CDR1 and CDR2: SEHNR, FQNEAQ (reference sequence). V gave up 3 bases and J gave up 3 bases, with 3 bases separating them. CDR3 coding DNA: TGTGCCAGCAGCTTTACCAATCAGCCCCAGCATTTT. This encodes CASSFTNQPQHF.

The chain employs TRBV10-2 and TRBJ1-5; 8 nucleotides match TRBD1. V dropped 6 bases and J dropped 8; count of bases not matched to a gene: 9. This CDR3 comprises 14 residues. In germline, CDR1 is WSHSY, CDR2 SAAADI. The CDR3 sequence is CASRGQDNWEPQHF. CDR3 coding DNA: TGCGCCAGCAGGGGACAGGATAATTGGGAGCCCCAGCATTTT.

The chain joins TRBV7-2 to TRBJ2-7; D is perhaps TRBD1 or TRBD2 (6 bases each). Looked up from germline, CDR1 is SGHTA and CDR2 is FQGNSA. The CDR3 covers 16 residues. Trimming pared 6 bases from V and 0 bases from J, leaving 18 bases between. CDR3 loop: CASRSGWGAPSYEQYF. The DNA for the CDR3 is TGTGCCAGCAGGTCTGGGTGGGGGGCCCCCTCCTACGAGCAGTACTTC.

The rearrangement joins TRBV18 to TRBJ1-2, with D uncertain. The V end lost 0 bases, the J end lost 1 base, and 6 bases lay between the germline ends. This CDR3 spans 14 amino acids. CDR1 is KGHSH and CDR2 is LQKENI in the germline V gene. This CDR3 reads CASSPPDGNYGYTF. The CDR3 DNA is TGTGCCAGCTCACCACCAGACGGTAACTATGGCTACACCTTC.